This T cell receptor (beta chain) was recovered during a study of cytomegalovirus exposure and HLA in healthy donors. Study-wide findings and caveats: In vitro testing confirmed a few CMV-associated chains as specific for CMV antigens.

PCR primers comprised 60 Vbeta and 13 Jbeta primers. Sequencing was performed with immunoSEQ multiplex PCR; in TCRdb, only in-frame clones are kept and a portion is missing. This table lists 150,000 to 200,000 clones. Concerning this clone: Antigen specificity is unknown.

Trimming stripped 2 bases from V and 3 bases from J, with 10 bases between. The germline CDR1 and CDR2 sequences are MNHEY and SVGAGI. This CDR3 comprises 14 residues. The sample consisted of PBMCs. The J gene is TRBJ1-1, the V gene TRBV6-5; tentative D call: TRBD1 (5 bases). This TCR derives from a woman aged 60-70 years in good health and CMV-seronegative. CDR3 amino acids: CASSYAGLDTEAFF. As DNA, the CDR3 is TGTGCCAGCAGTTACGCGGGGCTGGACACTGAAGCTTTCTTT.